This T cell receptor beta chain was recovered during a study of CD8+ T cells in alopecia areata. Extracted RNA was reverse transcribed into cDNA, the sequencing template. Only in-frame clones appear in the TCRdb table, and some are missing; sequencing was by immunoSEQ multiplex PCR. The repertoire holds about 220,000 clones, with around three fifths as singletons. Treatment given: oral pan-JAK inhibitor, 5-10 mg twice daily. This specimen consisted of CD4+ T cells sorted from blood, obtained at week 4, from a patient treated with tofacitinib. The clonotype comes from a human donor with alopecia areata.

Here the CDR3 reads CASSSGTENSPLHF. The CDR3 nucleotides are TGTGCCAGCAGTTCCGGGACAGAGAATTCACCCCTCCACTTT. V gene TRBV2 combines with J gene TRBJ1-6, with 7 bases fitting TRBD1. The length of the CDR3 is 14 residues. Per germline, CDR1 SNHLY and CDR2 FYNNEI. Trimming at V came to 5 bases and at J to 7 bases, leaving 5 bases not matched to a gene.